This entry concerns a single T cell receptor beta chain. The data are from a study of blood T cell repertoires in COVID-19. Study details: Samples of COVID-19 (acute and convalescent) were obtained from the United States, Italy and Spain.

The data were produced by immunoSEQ multiplex PCR, yet TCRdb's version contains in-frame clones alone and is incomplete. The sample carries 250,000 to 350,000 clones, around 90% recorded once. Donors in Cohort 3 who had recovered were those with two negative PCRs, healthcare professional clearance, or resolution of their symptoms. The V end was cut by 0 bases, the J end by 3 bases, with 11 bases between. The germline CDR1 and CDR2 sequences are LGHDT and YNNKEL (reference sequence). The CDR3 contains 16 residues. Sample: PBMCs or T cells enriched from blood (not recorded which). J is TRBJ1-4 and V is TRBV3-1 (or the pseudogene TRBV3-2), with D tentatively TRBD1 (6 bases). The clonotype was recovered from a woman in her thirties who had recovered from COVID-19. Written as DNA, the CDR3 is TGTGCCAGCAGCCAAGATGCGGGGGGCTCTAATGAAAAACTGTTTTTT. This encodes CASSQDAGGSNEKLFF.